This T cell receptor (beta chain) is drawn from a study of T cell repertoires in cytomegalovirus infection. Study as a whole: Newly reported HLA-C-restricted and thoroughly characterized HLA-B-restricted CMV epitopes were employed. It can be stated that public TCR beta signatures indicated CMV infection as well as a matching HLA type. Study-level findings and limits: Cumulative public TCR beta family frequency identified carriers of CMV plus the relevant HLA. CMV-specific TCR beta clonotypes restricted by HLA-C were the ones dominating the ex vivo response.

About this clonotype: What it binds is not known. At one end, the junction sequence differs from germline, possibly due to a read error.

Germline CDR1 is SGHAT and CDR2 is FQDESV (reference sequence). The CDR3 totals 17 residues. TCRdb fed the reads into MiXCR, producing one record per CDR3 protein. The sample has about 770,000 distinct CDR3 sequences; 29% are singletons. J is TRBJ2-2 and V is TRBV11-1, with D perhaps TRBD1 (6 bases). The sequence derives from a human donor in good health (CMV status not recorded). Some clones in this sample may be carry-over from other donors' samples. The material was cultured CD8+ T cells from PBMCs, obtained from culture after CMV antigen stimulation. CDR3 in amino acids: CVSSRQGPPLYTGELFF. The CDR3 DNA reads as TGTGTCAGCAGCCGGCAGGGGCCACCCCTCTACACCGGGGAGCTGTTTTTT.